A single sample gave rise to the 10 T cell receptor beta chains below, sequenced in a study of blood T cell repertoires in COVID-19. Clones were read by immunoSEQ multiplex PCR, and TCRdb kept only the in-frame ones, dropping some. Of some 65,000 clones in the sample, under 95% were seen once. The sample comprised peripheral blood. The receptors stem from a man between 65 and 85 years old with active COVID-19.

The gene calls are TRBV30 and TRBJ1-5; perhaps TRBD1 as D (5 bases). V lost 0 bases and J lost 0, with 9 bases in between. The V gene's germline CDR1 is GTSNPN and CDR2 SVGIG (reference sequence). CDR3 length: 15 residues. CDR3 residues: CAWSVRENSNQPQHF. In DNA form, the CDR3 reads TGTGCCTGGAGTGTCAGGGAAAATAGCAATCAGCCCCAGCATTTT.

The V gene is TRBV2, the J gene TRBJ2-5, with 9 bases fitting TRBD2. Germline V gene data show CDR1 as SNHLY and CDR2 as FYNNEI. V trimming: 6 bases; J trimming: 1 base; junction bases outside the gene matches: 3. The CDR3 consists of 14 residues. CDR3 DNA: TGTGCCAGCAGGGATAGCGGGGGCCAAGAGACCCAGTACTTC. Encoded protein: CASRDSGGQETQYF.

The V and J genes are TRBV5-6 and TRBJ1-5, with a tentative D call TRBD1 (5 bases). Germline V gives CDR1 SGHDT, CDR2 YYEEEE. Trimming shortened V by 4 bases and J by 4 bases, and 12 bases separated the two germline ends. There are 14 residues in the CDR3. DNA of the CDR3: TGTGCCAGCAGCACCCGCCGACAGAATCAGCCCCAGCATTTT. This sequence encodes CASSTRRQNQPQHF.

The chain uses TRBV5-1 and TRBJ2-2; perhaps TRBD2 as D (5 bases). The CDR3 runs 13 residues. V lost 6 bases, J lost 5 bases, and 11 bases lay in between. Germline loops: CDR1 SGHRS, CDR2 YFSETQ. Here the CDR3 DNA reads TGCGCCAGCAACCCGACGGGGACCGGGGAGCTGTTTTTT. The encoded protein is CASNPTGTGELFF.

The chain uses TRBV19 and TRBJ2-1; TRBD2 matches 10 bases. The CDR3 has 14 amino acids. Trimming cost V 3 bases and J 12 bases; bases outside gene matches: 8. Germline CDR1 reads LNHDA; CDR2 reads SQIVND (reference sequence). The CDR3 coding sequence is TGTGCCAGTAGTATTAAGGTAGCGGGGGGTTCGCAGTTCTTC. It is translated as CASSIKVAGGSQFF.

The chain employs TRBV11-2 and TRBJ1-5; D is unclear. Germline values: CDR1 SGHAT, CDR2 FQNNGV. V was trimmed by 3 bases and J by 4 bases, leaving 13 bases between them. The CDR3 is made up of 15 amino acids. The CDR3 sequence: CASSFDGLRNQPQHF. Written as DNA, the CDR3 is TGTGCCAGCAGCTTTGATGGCTTGCGGAATCAGCCCCAGCATTTT.

The genes are TRBV19 and TRBJ2-7; TRBD1 agrees at 10 bases. Trimming cost V 5 bases and J 4 bases; bases outside gene matches: 8. The CDR3 sequence is 15 residues long. CDR1 and CDR2 from the germline V gene are LNHDA and SQIVND (reference sequence). CDR3 in amino acids: CASSSWGQGNYEQYF. The CDR3 nucleotides read TGTGCCAGTAGTTCCTGGGGACAGGGGAATTACGAGCAGTACTTC.

The chain joins TRBV4-2 to TRBJ1-6, with 8 bases that match TRBD1. CDR1 LGHNA and CDR2 YNFKEQ come from the germline V gene. This CDR3 is 16 amino acids long. J was trimmed by 5 bases and V by 2 bases; bases with no gene match: 5. DNA of the CDR3: TGTGCCAGCAGCCAATCCGGGACAGGAGATAATTCACCCCTCCACTTT. Encoded protein: CASSQSGTGDNSPLHF.

This clone has just one count. The V gene is TRBV18, the J gene TRBJ2-7, with 8 bases lining up with TRBD1. The CDR3 is 15 residues long. Germline CDR1 reads KGHSH; CDR2 reads LQKENI. The J segment lost 5 bases and the V segment lost 5 bases, leaving 11 bases of the junction unmatched. CDR3 DNA sequence: TGTGCCAGCTCAACAACAGGGGGTGCCCCCCACGAGCAGTACTTC. Translating it yields CASSTTGGAPHEQYF.

This sequence joins TRBV6-5 and TRBJ2-7; 10 bases match TRBD1. The CDR3 is 15 residues long. Germline V gene sequence: CDR1 MNHEY, CDR2 SVGAGI. V was clipped by 8 bases and J by 6 bases; unmatched bases: 13. The CDR3: CASWSGTGVSREQYF. The CDR3 DNA reads as TGTGCCAGCTGGTCCGGGACAGGGGTTTCTCGCGAGCAGTACTTC.